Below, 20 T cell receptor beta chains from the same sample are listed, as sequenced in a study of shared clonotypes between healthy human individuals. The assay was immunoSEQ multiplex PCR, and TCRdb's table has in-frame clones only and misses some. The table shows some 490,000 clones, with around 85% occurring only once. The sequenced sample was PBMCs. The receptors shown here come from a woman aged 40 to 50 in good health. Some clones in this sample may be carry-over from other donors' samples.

CDR3: CAWSAGDTEAFF. The CDR3 DNA reads as TGTGCCTGGAGTGCAGGGGACACTGAAGCTTTCTTT. The gene calls are TRBV30 and TRBJ1-1, with D tentatively TRBD1 (6 bases). Germline lookup yields CDR1 GTSNPN and CDR2 SVGIG (reference sequence). This CDR3 comprises 12 residues. V lost 1 base, J lost 3 bases, and 6 bases lay in between.

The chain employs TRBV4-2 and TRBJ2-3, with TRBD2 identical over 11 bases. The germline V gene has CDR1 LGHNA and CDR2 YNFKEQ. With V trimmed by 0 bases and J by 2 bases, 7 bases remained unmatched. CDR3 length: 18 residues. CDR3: CASSQEPLGLAATDTQYF. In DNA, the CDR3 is TGTGCCAGCAGCCAAGAACCCCTGGGACTAGCGGCCACAGATACGCAGTATTTT.

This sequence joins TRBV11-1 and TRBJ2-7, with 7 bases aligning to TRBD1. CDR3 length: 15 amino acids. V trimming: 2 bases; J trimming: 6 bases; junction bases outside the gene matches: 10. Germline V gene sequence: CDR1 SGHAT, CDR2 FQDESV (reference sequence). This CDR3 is CASSLNRDRWSEQYF. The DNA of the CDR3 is TGTGCCAGCAGCTTAAACCGGGACAGATGGTCCGAGCAGTACTTC.

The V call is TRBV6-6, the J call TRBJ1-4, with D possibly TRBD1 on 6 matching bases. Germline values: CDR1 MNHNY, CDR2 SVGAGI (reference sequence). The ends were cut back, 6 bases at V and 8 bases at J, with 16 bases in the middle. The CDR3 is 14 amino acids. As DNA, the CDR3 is TGTGCCAGCAGCGACAACAGGGCCGGCGAAAAACTGTTTTTT. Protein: CASSDNRAGEKLFF.

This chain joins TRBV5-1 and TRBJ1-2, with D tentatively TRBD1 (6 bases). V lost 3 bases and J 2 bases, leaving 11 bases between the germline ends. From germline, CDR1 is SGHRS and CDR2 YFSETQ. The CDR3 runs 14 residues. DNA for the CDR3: TGCGCCAGCAGCTCCCTTCAGGGGAACTATGGCTACACCTTC. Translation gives CASSSLQGNYGYTF.

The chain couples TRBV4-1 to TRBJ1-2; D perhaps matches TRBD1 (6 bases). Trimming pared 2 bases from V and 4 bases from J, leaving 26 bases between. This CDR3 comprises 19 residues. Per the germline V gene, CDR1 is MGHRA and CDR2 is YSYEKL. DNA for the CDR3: TGCGCCAGCAGCCAAAGTTTATCTGGACAGAACCACTATCTCTATGGCTACACCTTC. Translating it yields CASSQSLSGQNHYLYGYTF.

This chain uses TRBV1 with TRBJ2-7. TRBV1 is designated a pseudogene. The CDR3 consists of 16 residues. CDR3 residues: CTSSQRPGAHLYEQYF. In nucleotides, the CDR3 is TGCACCAGCAGTCAAAGGCCCGGGGCGCACTTATACGAGCAGTACTTC.

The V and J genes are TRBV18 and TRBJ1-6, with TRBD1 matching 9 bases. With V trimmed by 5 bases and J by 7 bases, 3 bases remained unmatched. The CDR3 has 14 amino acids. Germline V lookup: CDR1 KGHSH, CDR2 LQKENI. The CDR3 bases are TGTGCCAGCTCATCCGGGACAGGGAATTCACCCCTCCACTTT. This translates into CASSSGTGNSPLHF.

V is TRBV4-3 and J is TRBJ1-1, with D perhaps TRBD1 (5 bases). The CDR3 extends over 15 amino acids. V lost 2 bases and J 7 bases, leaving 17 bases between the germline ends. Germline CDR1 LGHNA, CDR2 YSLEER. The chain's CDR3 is CASSQISGTTGEAFF. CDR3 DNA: TGCGCCAGCAGCCAAATCTCCGGGACCACAGGTGAAGCTTTCTTT.

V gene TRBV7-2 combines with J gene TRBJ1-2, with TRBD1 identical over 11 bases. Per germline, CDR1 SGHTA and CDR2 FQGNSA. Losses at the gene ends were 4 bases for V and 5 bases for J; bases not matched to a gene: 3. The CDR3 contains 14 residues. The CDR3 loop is CASSSDRGPYGYTF. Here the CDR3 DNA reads TGTGCCAGCAGCTCGGACAGGGGGCCATATGGCTACACCTTC.

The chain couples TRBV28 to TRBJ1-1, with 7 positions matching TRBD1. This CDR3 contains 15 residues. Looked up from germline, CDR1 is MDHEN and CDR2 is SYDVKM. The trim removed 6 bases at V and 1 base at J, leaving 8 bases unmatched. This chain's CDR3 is CASSLPGTANTEAFF. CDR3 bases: TGTGCCAGCAGCTTGCCGGGGACAGCGAACACTGAAGCTTTCTTT.

The CDR3 DNA is TGCAGTGCCACTAACTATGGCTACACCTTC. Translation: CSATNYGYTF. This chain uses TRBV20-1 with TRBJ1-2; D is unclear. The CDR3 consists of 10 residues. V lost 6 bases, J lost 0 bases, and 2 bases lay in between. The germline V gene has CDR1 DFQATT and CDR2 SNEGSKA (reference sequence).

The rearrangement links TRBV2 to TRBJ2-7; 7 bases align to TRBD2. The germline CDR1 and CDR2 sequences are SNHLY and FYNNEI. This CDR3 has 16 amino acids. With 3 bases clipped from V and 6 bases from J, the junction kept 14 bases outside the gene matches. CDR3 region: CASSEISGKGIGEQYF. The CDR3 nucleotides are TGTGCCAGCAGTGAGATAAGCGGGAAAGGGATAGGCGAGCAGTACTTC. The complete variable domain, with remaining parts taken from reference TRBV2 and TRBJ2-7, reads EPEVTQTPSHQVTQMGQEVILRCVPISNHLYFYWYRQILGQKVEFLVSFYNNEISEKSEIFDDQFSVERPDGSNFTLKIRSTKLEDSAMYFCASSEISGKGIGEQYFGPGTRLTVT.

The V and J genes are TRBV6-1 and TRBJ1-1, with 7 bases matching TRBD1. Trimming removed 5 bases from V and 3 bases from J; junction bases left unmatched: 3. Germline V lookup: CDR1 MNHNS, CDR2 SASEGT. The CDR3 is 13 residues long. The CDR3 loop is CASSLDRDTEAFF. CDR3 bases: TGTGCCAGCAGTTTAGACAGGGACACTGAAGCTTTCTTT.

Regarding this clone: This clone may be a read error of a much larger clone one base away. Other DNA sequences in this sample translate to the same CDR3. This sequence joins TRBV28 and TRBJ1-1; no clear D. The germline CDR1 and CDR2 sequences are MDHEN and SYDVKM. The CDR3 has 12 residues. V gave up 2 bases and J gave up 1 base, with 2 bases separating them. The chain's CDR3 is CASSLGNTEAFF. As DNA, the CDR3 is TGTGCCAGCAGTTTAGGGAACACTGAAGCTTTCTTT.

The CDR3 sequence is CASSLQRSNEQFF. The CDR3, as DNA: TGCGCCAGCAGCTTGCAGCGGAGCAATGAGCAGTTCTTC. The chain has TRBV5-1 and TRBJ2-1; tentatively, D is TRBD2 (5 bases). V was clipped by 1 base and J by 6 bases, with 8 bases between them. The CDR3 extends over 13 amino acids. Germline V CDR1 and CDR2: SGHRS, YFSETQ.

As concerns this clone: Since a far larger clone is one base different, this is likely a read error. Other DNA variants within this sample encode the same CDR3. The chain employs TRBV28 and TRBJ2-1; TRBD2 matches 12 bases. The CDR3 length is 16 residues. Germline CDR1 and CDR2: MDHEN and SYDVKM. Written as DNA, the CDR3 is TGTGCTAGCAGTTTTGCACTAGCGGGAGGATACAATGAGCAGTTCTTC. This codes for CASSFALAGGYNEQFF.

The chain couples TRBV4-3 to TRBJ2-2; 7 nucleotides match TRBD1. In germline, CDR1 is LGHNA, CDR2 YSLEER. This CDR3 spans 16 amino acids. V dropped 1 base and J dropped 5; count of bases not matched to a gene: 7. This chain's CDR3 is CASSQGQGSRTGELFF. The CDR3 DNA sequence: TGCGCCAGCAGCCAAGGACAGGGATCGAGGACCGGGGAGCTGTTTTTT.

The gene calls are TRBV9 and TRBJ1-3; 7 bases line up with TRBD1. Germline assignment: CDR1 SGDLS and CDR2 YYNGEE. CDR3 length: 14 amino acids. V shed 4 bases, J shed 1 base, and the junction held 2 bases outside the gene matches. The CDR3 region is CASSPTGSGNTIYF. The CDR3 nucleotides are TGTGCCAGCAGCCCGACAGGGTCTGGAAACACCATATATTTT. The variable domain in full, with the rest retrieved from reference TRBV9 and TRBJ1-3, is DSGVTQTPKHLITATGQRVTLRCSPRSGDLSVYWYQQSLDQGLQFLIQYYNGEERAKGNILERFSAQQFPDLHSELNLSSLELGDSALYFCASSPTGSGNTIYFGEGSWLTVV.

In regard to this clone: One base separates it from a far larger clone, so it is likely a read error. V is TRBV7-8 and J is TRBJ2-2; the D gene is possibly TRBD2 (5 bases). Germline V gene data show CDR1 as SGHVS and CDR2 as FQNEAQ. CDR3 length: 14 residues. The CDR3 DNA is TGTGCCAGCAGCTTAGAGCAGACGATCGGGGAGCTGTCTTTT. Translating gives CASSLEQTIGELSF.